The rows below give T cell receptor beta chains drawn from one sample of a study of blood T cell repertoires in COVID-19. Assay: immunoSEQ multiplex PCR; the TCRdb copy retains only in-frame clones and omits some. This table holds some 700,000 clones, over 80% found once. The sequenced material came from peripheral blood. All receptors come from a woman aged 18-29 years with acute or convalescent COVID-19. The CDR3 runs from the conserved cysteine through the conserved F or W. Each record gives: CDR3 DNA, CDR3 protein, D gene, J gene, CDR3 length, V gene, clone size. A D gene is named only where the DNA matches it firmly. Clone size appears in some rows only: once, few, many, or a class for an expanded clone.

TGTGCTAGTGGTTTGGTACGGGGGATTAACTATGGCTACACCTTC	CASGLVRGINYGYTF	-	TRBJ1-2	15	TRBV12-5	-
TGTGCCCGCCTCGAAGGGAGCTCCTACGAGCAGTACTTC	CARLEGSSYEQYF	-	TRBJ2-7	13	TRBV9	-
TGTGCCACCAGCAGTGTAAATCGAGAGACCCAGTACTTC	CATSSVNRETQYF	-	TRBJ2-5	13	TRBV15	-
TGTGCCAGCAGCTTATTCATCGGGACTAGCACAGATACGCAGTATTTT	CASSLFIGTSTDTQYF	-	TRBJ2-3	16	TRBV7-3	-
TGTGCCAGCAGTTACTCCCCCGGAGAGACCCAGTACTTC	CASSYSPGETQYF	-	TRBJ2-5	13	TRBV6-5	-
TGTGCCAGCAGCGTAGACATCAGCTATGGCTACACCTTC	CASSVDISYGYTF	-	TRBJ1-2	13	TRBV9	-
TGTGCCAGCAGCTTCGAGAGAGGGATGAGTTACGAGCAGTACTTC	CASSFERGMSYEQYF	-	TRBJ2-7	15	TRBV5-5	-
TGTGCCAGCAGCTTTGGCGGCTATAATTCACCCCTCCACTTT	CASSFGGYNSPLHF	-	TRBJ1-6	14	TRBV5-4	-
TGTGCCAGTAGTATAAGAGGACCGACTAATAATGAAAAACTGTTTTTT	CASSIRGPTNNEKLFF	-	TRBJ1-4	16	TRBV19	-
TGTGCCAGCAGCTTGGCCGGTATTAGCAATCAGCCCCAGCATTTT	CASSLAGISNQPQHF	-	TRBJ1-5	15	TRBV5-6	-
TGTGCCAGCAGCCAAGGACAGTACAATGAGCAGTTCTTC	CASSQGQYNEQFF	-	TRBJ2-1	13	TRBV14	-
TGTGCCACCAGTGATAGGACAGGGGGCTACAATGAGCAGTTCTTC	CATSDRTGGYNEQFF	TRBD1	TRBJ2-1	15	TRBV24-1	-
TGTGCCAGCAGCTTGGACCAGATGAACACTGAAGCTTTCTTT	CASSLDQMNTEAFF	-	TRBJ1-1	14	TRBV5-6	-
TGTGCCAGCAGCCCCCCGGGACTTTACAATGAGCAGTTCTTC	CASSPPGLYNEQFF	-	TRBJ2-1	14	TRBV7-9	once
TGTGCCAGCAGCGGCGGGGCAGGGGGAGGCTACACCTTC	CASSGGAGGGYTF	TRBD1	TRBJ1-2	13	TRBV12-3/TRBV12-4	-
TGTGCCACCAGTGATCCCGGGACTAGCGGGGGCACAGATACGCAGTATTTT	CATSDPGTSGGTDTQYF	TRBD2	TRBJ2-3	17	TRBV24-1	-
TGTGCCAGCAGTTACCAGCGAGGGAGCTCCTACGAGCAGTACTTC	CASSYQRGSSYEQYF	-	TRBJ2-7	15	TRBV6-2/TRBV6-3	-
TGTGCCAGTAGTCCACAGCGGGTTTCCTACAATGAGCAGTTCTTC	CASSPQRVSYNEQFF	-	TRBJ2-1	15	TRBV19	-
TGTGCCAGCAGTGAGGTCCGAGGGGCGGGGAAAGCTTTCTTT	CASSEVRGAGKAFF	-	TRBJ1-1	14	TRBV6-1	-
TGCAGCGTTGCCGGGAGCGGGGGGCGAGCTTTCTTT	CSVAGSGGRAFF	-	TRBJ1-1	12	TRBV29-1	-
TGTGCCAGCAGCCGAGGGGGCAATTACAATGAGCAGTTCTTC	CASSRGGNYNEQFF	TRBD1	TRBJ2-1	14	TRBV9	-
TGTGCCAGCAGCTTAGCGCTGGGACAGGGACAGCCCCAGCATTTT	CASSLALGQGQPQHF	TRBD1	TRBJ1-5	15	TRBV7-2	-
TGTGCCAGCAGCTTCTGGGGAGTAGGAGATACGCAGTATTTT	CASSFWGVGDTQYF	-	TRBJ2-3	14	TRBV5-6	-
TGTGCCAGCAGCCTGGGAGGTACCGATTCGGGAGATACGCAGTATTTT	CASSLGGTDSGDTQYF	-	TRBJ2-3	16	TRBV7-9	-
TGCGCCAGCTTCTACGGGGAGAACACTGAAGCTTTCTTT	CASFYGENTEAFF	-	TRBJ1-1	13	TRBV5-1	-
TGTGCCAGCAGCCCCGGAGCAGGGAGGTATGGCTACACCTTC	CASSPGAGRYGYTF	-	TRBJ1-2	14	TRBV7-9	-
TGTGCCAGCAGTCTTCAGGTGGGAGGCAATCAGCCCCAGCATTTT	CASSLQVGGNQPQHF	-	TRBJ1-5	15	TRBV6-5	-
TGTGCCAGCAGTGACTCATTCGGGACATCGAACACTGAAGCTTTCTTT	CASSDSFGTSNTEAFF	-	TRBJ1-1	16	TRBV25-1	-
TGTGCCAGTAGTATCCCTTGGGCAGGGGTTAACTATGGCTACACCTTC	CASSIPWAGVNYGYTF	-	TRBJ1-2	16	TRBV19	-
TGTGCCAGCAGCTTGGGGGACAGAGCTGAAGCTTTCTTT	CASSLGDRAEAFF	TRBD1	TRBJ1-1	13	TRBV5-4	-
TGTGCCAGCAGCACGAGGACAGGGCAGAGCCAGCCCCAGCATTTT	CASSTRTGQSQPQHF	TRBD1	TRBJ1-5	15	TRBV5-8	-
TGCGCCAGCAGTCGGGACAATTTCCGGGAAAAACTGTTTTTT	CASSRDNFREKLFF	-	TRBJ1-4	14	TRBV5-1	-